This T cell receptor (beta chain) stems from a study of blood T cell repertoires in COVID-19. Whole-study context: Spain, Italy and the United States supplied samples that represented acute and convalescent COVID-19.

Repertoires were generated with immunoSEQ multiplex PCR, while TCRdb's copy carries only in-frame clones and drops some. This table has about 80,000 clones, around 85% appearing once. This clonotype was obtained from a man aged 45 to 65 with COVID-19, enrolled during active disease. Sequencing input: peripheral blood.

The CDR3 DNA sequence: TGCGCCAGCAGCCAGGGACAGGGTCGGGCCACTGAAGCTTTCTTT. As protein: CASSQGQGRATEAFF. The V and J genes are TRBV4-1 and TRBJ1-1; TRBD1 matches at 9 bases. CDR1 MGHRA and CDR2 YSYEKL come from the germline V gene. Unmatched junction bases numbered 6, after V lost 3 bases and J lost 4 bases. This CDR3 is 15 amino acids long.